The 25 T cell receptor beta chains listed next were all sequenced from one sample in a study of blood T cell repertoires in COVID-19. The assay was immunoSEQ multiplex PCR, and TCRdb's table has in-frame clones only and misses some. The table shows about 480,000 clones, with 85% to 90% occurring only once. Sample: PBMCs or T cells enriched from blood (not recorded which). Every receptor here comes from a woman between 40 and 55 years old who had recovered from COVID-19.

The genes are TRBV28 and TRBJ2-7; no firm D call. The germline V gene has CDR1 MDHEN and CDR2 SYDVKM. Trimming took off 4 bases at V and 13 bases at J, with 17 bases between the two ends. The CDR3 extends over 12 amino acids. This CDR3 is CASSSARLPPYF. In nucleotides, the CDR3 is TGTGCCAGCAGTTCCGCACGACTCCCACCATACTTC.

This clone showed up just once. The gene calls are TRBV27 and TRBJ2-7; 10 nucleotides agree with TRBD2. Per the germline V gene, CDR1 is MNHEY and CDR2 is SMNVEV (reference sequence). V shed 3 bases and J 5 bases; nucleotides not matched to a gene: 7. The CDR3 totals 15 residues. The CDR3 DNA sequence: TGTGCCAGCAGTTTTTCTAGCGGGAGTACCCACGAGCAGTACTTC. It codes for CASSFSSGSTHEQYF.

The chain links TRBV7-9 to TRBJ1-3, with D unclear. Deletions cut 5 bases from V and 0 bases from J, with 17 bases between. The CDR3 is 17 amino acids. Germline CDR1 is SEHNR and CDR2 is FQNEAQ (reference sequence). In DNA, the CDR3 is TGTGCCAGCAGCGACCCAGACGGGAAGATCTCTGGAAACACCATATATTTT. As protein: CASSDPDGKISGNTIYF.

The chain couples TRBV27 to TRBJ2-7; D perhaps matches TRBD1 (5 bases). The V gene's germline CDR1 is MNHEY and CDR2 SMNVEV (reference sequence). There are 15 residues in the CDR3. V lost 6 bases to trimming and J lost 1 base, with 16 bases between them. The CDR3 DNA is TGTGCCAGCAGCGCAGGGCGAGTATTGTCCTACGAGCAGTACTTC. This encodes CASSAGRVLSYEQYF.

This rearrangement joins TRBV6-5 to TRBJ2-1; maybe TRBD1 (6 bases). Between the trimmed V and J ends, which lost 0 bases and 7 bases, there was a span of 16 bases. Germline V gives CDR1 MNHEY, CDR2 SVGAGI. The CDR3 is made up of 16 amino acids. CDR3 region: CASSYSFRGGENEQFF. The CDR3 DNA is TGTGCCAGCAGTTACTCGTTCAGGGGTGGAGAGAATGAGCAGTTCTTC.

V and J are TRBV5-1 and TRBJ2-1, with 11 bases fitting TRBD1. The trim removed 3 bases at V and 0 bases at J, leaving 2 bases unmatched. Germline CDR1 is SGHRS and CDR2 is YFSETQ. This CDR3 is built from 16 residues. In DNA, the CDR3 is TGCGCCAGCAGCTCCGGGACAGGGGGCTCCTACAATGAGCAGTTCTTC. It codes for CASSSGTGGSYNEQFF.

This clone was counted a few times. The chain couples TRBV5-7 to TRBJ1-3; 8 bases fit TRBD1. TRBV5-7 is filed as an ORF, its function uncertain. CDR3 length: 14 residues. Trimming took 4 bases from V and 5 from J; bases not matched to a gene: 5. As DNA, the CDR3 is TGTGCCAGCAGCCCGGACAGGGCGAGAAACACCATATATTTT. Translating gives CASSPDRARNTIYF.

This clone was found a few times. The V call is TRBV4-3, the J call TRBJ2-2; D remains unclear. CDR1 LGHNA and CDR2 YSLEER come from the germline V gene. This CDR3 has 12 amino acids. The V end was cut by 1 base, the J end by 8 bases, with 5 bases between. The CDR3 DNA reads TGCGCCAGCAGCCAAGTACAGGGGGAGCTGTTTTTT. This encodes CASSQVQGELFF.

The CDR3 DNA reads as TGTGCCACCGGGCTCGGGACAGTTTATAATTCACCCCTCCACTTT. Translating gives CATGLGTVYNSPLHF. The chain joins TRBV19 to TRBJ1-6; 7 nucleotides agree with TRBD1. Germline loops: CDR1 LNHDA, CDR2 SQIVND (reference sequence). V gave up 10 bases and J gave up 4 bases; unmatched junction bases: 10. The CDR3 covers 15 residues.

The chain links TRBV5-4 to TRBJ1-2; possible D gene TRBD1, 5 bases. The V end was cut by 4 bases, the J end by 6 bases, with 22 bases between. The germline gives CDR1 SGHNT, CDR2 YYREEE (reference sequence). This CDR3 is 16 amino acids long. The CDR3 DNA reads as TGTGCCAGCAGCCCACAGGTCACAGGTCCTCCCGATGGCTACACCTTC. Translation gives CASSPQVTGPPDGYTF. Based on the CDR3 plus reference TRBV5-4 and TRBJ1-2, the full variable domain is ETGVTQSPTHLIKTRGQQVTLRCSSQSGHNTVSWYQQALGQGPQFIFQYYREEENGRGNFPPRFSGLQFPNYSSELNVNALELDDSALYLCASSPQVTGPPDGYTFGSGTRLTVV.

The rearrangement links TRBV19 to TRBJ1-1, with D possibly matching TRBD1 (5 bases). This CDR3 comprises 14 residues. CDR1 is LNHDA and CDR2 is SQIVND in the germline V gene (reference sequence). Trimming stripped 3 bases from V and 6 bases from J, with 14 bases between. DNA for the CDR3: TGTGCCAGTAGTATCTGGGGCAGGCAACCTGAAGCTTTCTTT. This gives the protein CASSIWGRQPEAFF.

The rearrangement uses TRBV11-2 and TRBJ2-5; TRBD1 agrees at 8 bases. Germline lookup yields CDR1 SGHAT and CDR2 FQNNGV. V was pared by 4 bases and J by 1 base, with 5 bases of the junction left unmatched. The CDR3 covers 15 residues. CDR3 residues: CASSSGQGRQETQYF. Written as DNA, the CDR3 is TGTGCCAGCAGCTCCGGACAGGGACGCCAAGAGACCCAGTACTTC.

The table lists this clone with a few counts. The chain recombines TRBV4-3 with TRBJ1-2, with D possibly being TRBD1 (5 bases). Between the trimmed V and J ends, which lost 0 bases and 3 bases, there was a span of 11 bases. The CDR3 contains 15 residues. Germline values: CDR1 LGHNA, CDR2 YSLEER. DNA of the CDR3: TGCGCCAGCAGCCAAGATGTTCTAGGGGACTATGGCTACACCTTC. Translating it yields CASSQDVLGDYGYTF.

V usage is TRBV20-1 and J usage is TRBJ2-3; D is unclear. The CDR3 consists of 13 residues. Germline values: CDR1 DFQATT, CDR2 SNEGSKA (reference sequence). Trimming pared 3 bases from V and 0 bases from J, leaving 7 bases between. Written as DNA, the CDR3 is TGCAGTGCTAGTACAACAAGCACAGATACGCAGTATTTT. Translated, it gives CSASTTSTDTQYF.

The count of this clone is one. The chain combines TRBV7-7 with TRBJ2-2, with D possibly TRBD1 on 5 matching bases. The V gene's germline CDR1 is SSHAT and CDR2 FNYEAQ (reference sequence). This CDR3 has 15 amino acids. V lost 3 bases and J 8 bases, leaving 16 bases between the germline ends. CDR3 sequence: CASSFTGGWTGELFF. DNA of the CDR3: TGTGCCAGCAGCTTTACAGGTGGCTGGACGGGGGAGCTGTTTTTT. The entire variable domain, with the rest obtained from reference TRBV7-7 and TRBJ2-2, is as follows: GAGVSQSPRYKVTKRGQDVTLRCDPISSHATLYWYQQALGQGPEFLTYFNYEAQPDKSGLPSDRFSAERPEGSISTLTIQRTEQRDSAMYRCASSFTGGWTGELFFGEGSRLTVL.

The chain combines TRBV29-1 with TRBJ1-3; D ambiguous. The CDR3 contains 12 residues. Germline CDR1 reads SQVTM; CDR2 reads ANQGSEA. V was pared by 5 bases and J by 3 bases, with 8 bases between. CDR3 region: CSVSELGNTIYF. The CDR3 DNA reads as TGCAGCGTTTCCGAGCTTGGAAACACCATATATTTT. The whole variable domain, filled in from reference TRBV29-1 and TRBJ1-3, reads SAVISQKPSRDICQRGTSLTIQCQVDSQVTMMFWYRQQPGQSLTLIATANQGSEATYESGFVIDKFPISRPNLTFSTLTVSNMSPEDSSIYLCSVSELGNTIYFGEGSWLTVV.

The gene calls are TRBV20-1 and TRBJ2-1; weak D call: TRBD2 (6 bases). Per the germline V gene, CDR1 is DFQATT and CDR2 is SNEGSKA (reference sequence). V gave up 3 bases and J gave up 4 bases, with 10 bases separating them. The CDR3 covers 13 residues. In DNA form, the CDR3 reads TGCAGTGCTAGTAGGGACTCTTACAATGAGCAGTTCTTC. This encodes CSASRDSYNEQFF.

The chain links TRBV7-6 to TRBJ2-7; 16 bases are shared with TRBD2. Trimming removed 3 bases from V and 4 bases from J; junction bases left unmatched: 6. Per the germline V gene, CDR1 is SGHVS and CDR2 is FNYEAQ. The length of the CDR3 is 17 residues. The CDR3 DNA reads as TGTGCCAGCAGCTTCGGGACTAGCGGGAGGGCGGAGTACGAGCAGTACTTC. This translates into CASSFGTSGRAEYEQYF. Variable domain in full (rest from reference TRBV7-6 and TRBJ2-7): GAGVSQSPRYKVTKRGQDVALRCDPISGHVSLYWYRQALGQGPEFLTYFNYEAQQDKSGLPNDRFSAERPEGSISTLTIQRTEQRDSAMYRCASSFGTSGRAEYEQYFGPGTRLTVT.

In this sample, this clone turned up once. The rearrangement joins TRBV4-1 to TRBJ1-2; D perhaps matches TRBD1 (6 bases). This CDR3 spans 17 amino acids. Trimming took 4 bases from V and 0 from J, leaving 18 bases between them. Per the germline V gene, CDR1 is MGHRA and CDR2 is YSYEKL. CDR3 region: CASSPKGVGMTNYGYTF. CDR3 DNA sequence: TGCGCCAGCAGCCCGAAGGGGGTGGGAATGACTAACTATGGCTACACCTTC.

The rearrangement joins TRBV13 to TRBJ1-1; no reliable D call. Germline loops: CDR1 PRHDT, CDR2 FYEKMQ (reference sequence). Trimming stripped 4 bases from V and 12 bases from J, with 18 bases between. CDR3 length: 13 residues. For the CDR3, the DNA is TGTGCCAGCAGCTCCGGCCTAGCGGGTTACTCTTTCTTT. As protein: CASSSGLAGYSFF.

This chain connects TRBV6-5 to TRBJ2-7, with 9 nucleotides matching TRBD1. CDR3 length: 15 residues. The V gene's germline CDR1 is MNHEY and CDR2 SVGAGI. J lost 6 bases, V lost 0 bases, and 6 bases had no gene match. The CDR3 sequence is CASSYSGQGSLEQYF. CDR3 DNA sequence: TGTGCCAGCAGTTACTCGGGACAGGGTTCGCTCGAGCAGTACTTC.

The J gene is TRBJ1-2, the V gene TRBV19; TRBD1 is a possible D gene (5 bases). Germline V gene sequence: CDR1 LNHDA, CDR2 SQIVND (reference sequence). Deletions cut 3 bases from V and 5 bases from J, with 13 bases between. The CDR3 has 14 amino acids. CDR3 region: CASSMQGGGYGYTF. In nucleotides, the CDR3 is TGTGCCAGTAGTATGCAGGGAGGAGGGTATGGCTACACCTTC.

The chain joins TRBV4-3 to TRBJ2-7; TRBD1 is a possible D gene (5 bases). Per the germline V gene, CDR1 is LGHNA and CDR2 is YSLEER. V lost 3 bases, J lost 0 bases, and 12 bases lay in between. The CDR3 has 15 residues. The chain's CDR3 is CASSQTDQSSYEQYF. CDR3 bases: TGCGCCAGCAGCCAGACAGACCAGAGCTCCTACGAGCAGTACTTC.

The chain recombines TRBV5-4 with TRBJ2-4, with 8 bases lining up with TRBD2. V shed 2 bases and J 6 bases; nucleotides not matched to a gene: 4. This CDR3 is built from 14 residues. The germline V gene encodes CDR1 SGHNT and CDR2 YYREEE (reference sequence). In DNA form, the CDR3 reads TGTGCCAGCAGCTTATCAGCGGGGGCAAACATTCAGTACTTC. Amino acid sequence: CASSLSAGANIQYF.

This chain joins TRBV5-4 and TRBJ2-3; no reliable D call. V was shortened by 2 bases and J by 2 bases, with 9 bases between the two germline ends. Germline V gene data show CDR1 as SGHNT and CDR2 as YYREEE (reference sequence). The CDR3 totals 14 residues. The CDR3 spells CASSFEFLTDTQYF. The CDR3 DNA reads as TGTGCCAGCAGCTTTGAGTTCCTCACAGATACGCAGTATTTT.